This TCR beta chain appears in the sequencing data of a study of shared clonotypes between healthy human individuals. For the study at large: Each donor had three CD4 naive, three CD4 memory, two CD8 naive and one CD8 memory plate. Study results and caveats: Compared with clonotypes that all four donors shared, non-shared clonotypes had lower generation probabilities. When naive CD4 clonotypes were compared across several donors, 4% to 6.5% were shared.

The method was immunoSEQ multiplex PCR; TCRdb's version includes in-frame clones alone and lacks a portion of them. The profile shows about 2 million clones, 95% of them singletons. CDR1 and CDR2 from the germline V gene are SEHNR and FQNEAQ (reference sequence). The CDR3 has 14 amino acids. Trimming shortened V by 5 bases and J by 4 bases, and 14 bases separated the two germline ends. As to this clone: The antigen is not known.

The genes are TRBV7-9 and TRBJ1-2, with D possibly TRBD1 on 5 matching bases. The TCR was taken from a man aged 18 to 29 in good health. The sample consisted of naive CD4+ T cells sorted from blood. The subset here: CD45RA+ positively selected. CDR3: CASSEAGLAYGYTF. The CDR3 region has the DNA TGTGCCAGCAGCGAGGCGGGACTTGCCTATGGCTACACCTTC.